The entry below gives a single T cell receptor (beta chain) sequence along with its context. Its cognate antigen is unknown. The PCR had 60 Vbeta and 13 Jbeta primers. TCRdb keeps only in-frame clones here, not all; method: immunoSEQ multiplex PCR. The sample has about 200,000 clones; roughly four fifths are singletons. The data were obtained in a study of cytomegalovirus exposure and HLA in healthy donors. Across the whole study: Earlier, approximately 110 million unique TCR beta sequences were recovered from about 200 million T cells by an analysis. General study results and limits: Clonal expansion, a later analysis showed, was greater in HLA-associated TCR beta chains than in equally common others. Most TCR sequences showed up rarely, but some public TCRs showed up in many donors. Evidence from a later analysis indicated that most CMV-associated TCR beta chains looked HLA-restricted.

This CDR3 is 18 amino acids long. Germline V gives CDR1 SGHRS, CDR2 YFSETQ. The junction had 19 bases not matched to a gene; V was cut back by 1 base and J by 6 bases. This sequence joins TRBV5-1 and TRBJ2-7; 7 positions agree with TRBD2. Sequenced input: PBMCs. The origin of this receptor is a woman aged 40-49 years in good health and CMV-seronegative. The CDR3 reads CASSLLPSGGTASPEQYF. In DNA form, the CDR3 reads TGCGCCAGCAGCTTGTTGCCTAGCGGAGGCACCGCGTCCCCCGAGCAGTACTTC.